Listed below are T cell receptor beta chains from one sample, sequenced in a study of human T cells and chemical hapten exposure. From the RACE reads, TCRdb called clonotypes with MiXCR, one entry per CDR3 protein. Of about 260,000 distinct CDR3 sequences in the sample, more than 6.5% are singletons; the top ten hold less than 3%. Sequences were derived from whole blood, sampled in connection with sensitization to the hapten diphenylcyclopropenone (DPC). Receptor source: a middle-aged woman with alopecia areata. Some clones in this sample may be carry-over from other donors' samples. CDR3s leave out the opening cysteine and the closing phenylalanine or tryptophan.

v_call: TRBV3-1; j_call: TRBJ2-3; cdr3_aa: ASSLAIGRAEDTQY
v_call: TRBV20-1; j_call: TRBJ1-3; cdr3_aa: SAREFGGSGNTIY
v_call: TRBV27; j_call: TRBJ2-7; cdr3_aa: ASSLSRQGGGYEQY
v_call: TRBV28; j_call: TRBJ2-7; cdr3_aa: ASSLFVGLSYEQY
v_call: TRBV28; j_call: TRBJ1-6; cdr3_aa: ASRLRTGGVSYNSPLH
v_call: TRBV20-1; j_call: TRBJ2-7; cdr3_aa: SASARGGTSTYEQY
v_call: TRBV2; j_call: TRBJ1-2; cdr3_aa: ASSEASTGTYGYT
v_call: TRBV6-5; j_call: TRBJ2-7; cdr3_aa: ASSRHGGGEQY
v_call: TRBV20-1; j_call: TRBJ2-5; cdr3_aa: SARDLGVGGETQY
v_call: TRBV10-3; j_call: TRBJ2-3; cdr3_aa: AISERVTSSGTQY
v_call: TRBV10-3; j_call: TRBJ1-5; cdr3_aa: AISENSNYQPQH
v_call: TRBV29-1; j_call: TRBJ2-3; cdr3_aa: SVAGSGFGTDTQY
v_call: TRBV20-1; j_call: TRBJ2-7; cdr3_aa: SARGTPIYEQY
v_call: TRBV12-3/TRBV12-4; j_call: TRBJ1-6; cdr3_aa: ASSLGGNYNSPLH
v_call: TRBV4-2; j_call: TRBJ2-1; cdr3_aa: ASSQAPSGSRVGEQF
v_call: TRBV9; j_call: TRBJ1-3; cdr3_aa: ASSGGQISGNTIY
v_call: TRBV20-1; j_call: TRBJ2-7; cdr3_aa: SARGSGTGAYEQY
v_call: TRBV28; j_call: TRBJ1-6; cdr3_aa: ASSLQSRDSPLH
v_call: TRBV4-3; j_call: TRBJ1-5; cdr3_aa: ASSQDMGQGDQPQH
v_call: TRBV7-4; j_call: TRBJ1-5; cdr3_aa: ASIEIPDRRNQPQH
v_call: TRBV7-2; j_call: TRBJ2-5; cdr3_aa: ASSLLAKETQY
v_call: TRBV4-3; j_call: TRBJ2-1; cdr3_aa: ASSQDGDDEQF
v_call: TRBV7-2; j_call: TRBJ2-7; cdr3_aa: ASSFDRDVGYEQY
v_call: TRBV30; j_call: TRBJ1-1; cdr3_aa: AWAPGGRWNTEAF
v_call: TRBV12-3/TRBV12-4; j_call: TRBJ2-1; cdr3_aa: ASSLGEAYNEQF
v_call: TRBV12-3/TRBV12-4; j_call: TRBJ1-5; cdr3_aa: ASSFQADQPQH